These T cell receptor beta chains were read from a single sample in a study of PD-L1 blockade in urothelial cancer. The data were produced by immunoSEQ multiplex PCR, yet TCRdb's version contains in-frame clones alone and is incomplete. The table has about 71,000 clones, roughly nine tenths seen once. The sequencing used PBMCs, collected around atezolizumab (anti-PD-L1) treatment. The receptors were gathered from a man in his fifties or sixties with urothelial cancer. Each CDR3 is given with its conserved first and last residue. The D gene is left open where the match is weak. Only part of the rows carry a size: once, few, many, or a class if the clone is expanded.

>.|TRBJ1-1|.|TRBV10-2
CASSEGRATEAFF
TGCGCCAGCAGTGAAGGCAGGGCCACTGAAGCTTTCTTT
>once|TRBJ1-1|TRBD1|TRBV5-4
CASSLAGTGNTEAFF
TGTGCCAGCAGCTTGGCCGGGACAGGGAACACTGAAGCTTTCTTT
>.|TRBJ2-2|TRBD2|TRBV29-1
CSVVASGANTGELFF
TGCAGCGTTGTGGCTAGCGGGGCGAACACCGGGGAGCTGTTTTTT
>.|TRBJ2-7|.|TRBV5-1
CASSLYGRSSYEQYF
TGCGCCAGCAGCTTGTACGGAAGGAGCTCCTACGAGCAGTACTTC
>.|TRBJ2-7|.|TRBV2
CASSDLRGHEQYF
TGTGCCAGCAGTGATCTCAGGGGTCACGAGCAGTACTTC
>once|TRBJ2-4|TRBD1|TRBV7-2
CASTPGGRSSNIQYF
TGTGCCAGCACCCCAGGGGGAAGGAGCTCTAACATTCAGTACTTC
>.|TRBJ2-2|TRBD2|TRBV5-1
CASSPGTSGTGELFF
TGCGCCAGCAGCCCAGGGACTAGCGGTACCGGGGAGCTGTTTTTT
>.|TRBJ1-2|TRBD1|TRBV4-1
CASSPGQGRIDGYTF
TGCGCCAGCAGCCCGGGACAGGGACGTATTGATGGCTACACCTTC
>.|TRBJ2-7|.|TRBV15
CATSRAPNYEQYF
TGTGCCACCAGCAGAGCACCTAACTACGAGCAGTACTTC
>.|TRBJ2-2|.|TRBV27
CASSMNGGELFF
TGTGCCAGCAGCATGAACGGCGGGGAGCTGTTTTTT
>.|TRBJ2-5|.|TRBV21-1
CASLTGGGRGQETQYF
TGTGCCAGCTTGACAGGGGGCGGAAGGGGCCAAGAGACCCAGTACTTC
>.|TRBJ2-3|TRBD2|TRBV28
CASSPTSGSTDTQYF
TGTGCCAGCAGTCCGACTAGCGGGAGCACAGATACGCAGTATTTT
>.|TRBJ2-7|TRBD1|TRBV2
CASSESGQITYEQYF
TGTGCCAGCAGTGAATCGGGACAGATAACCTACGAGCAGTACTTC
>.|TRBJ1-2|.|TRBV19
CASSAGQKRGLYGYTF
TGTGCCAGTAGCGCAGGACAAAAAAGGGGTTTATATGGCTACACCTTC
>.|TRBJ2-7|.|TRBV10-3
CAISGGVGEVYEQYF
TGTGCCATCAGTGGGGGGGTGGGAGAGGTCTACGAGCAGTACTTC
>.|TRBJ1-3|.|TRBV6-1
CASRENFGSSGNTIYF
TGTGCCAGCAGGGAAAATTTCGGGAGCTCTGGAAACACCATATATTTT
>.|TRBJ2-5|TRBD1|TRBV27
CASSPGTGVQETQYF
TGTGCCAGCAGTCCTGGAACAGGGGTTCAAGAGACCCAGTACTTC
>.|TRBJ2-1|TRBD2|TRBV4-3
CASSLRTSGRFNEQFF
TGCGCCAGCAGCTTACGGACTAGCGGGAGATTCAATGAGCAGTTCTTC
>.|TRBJ1-2|.|TRBV18
CASSPEQESPNYGYTF
TGTGCCAGCTCACCAGAACAGGAGTCCCCTAACTATGGCTACACCTTC
>.|TRBJ1-2|TRBD1|TRBV7-9
CASSLRTGFSGYTF
TGTGCCAGCAGCTTAAGGACAGGTTTTTCTGGCTACACCTTC
>.|TRBJ2-5|TRBD2|TRBV5-1
CASSSGTSGRRGQETQYF
TGCGCCAGCAGCTCTGGAACTAGCGGGAGGCGGGGCCAAGAGACCCAGTACTTC
>.|TRBJ2-2|.|TRBV30
CAWSVQGPKLFF
TGTGCCTGGAGTGTGCAGGGCCCTAAGCTGTTTTTT
>few|TRBJ2-3|.|TRBV4-1
CASSQTSLIGDTQYF
TGCGCCAGCAGCCAGACTAGTCTCATAGGAGATACGCAGTATTTT
>.|TRBJ1-1|.|TRBV6-5
CASMPGRGPEAFF
TGTGCCTCAATGCCCGGGCGGGGACCTGAAGCTTTCTTT
>.|TRBJ1-4|TRBD1|TRBV5-1
CASSSRTGGSEKLFF
TGCGCCAGCAGCTCCCGGACAGGGGGAAGTGAAAAACTGTTTTTT
>.|TRBJ1-1|.|TRBV7-2
CASSLVAGANTEAFF
TGTGCCAGCAGCTTAGTGGCGGGCGCGAACACTGAAGCTTTCTTT
>.|TRBJ1-4|.|TRBV2
CASKSTGSNEKLFF
TGTGCCAGCAAGTCCACAGGCTCTAATGAAAAACTGTTTTTT
>.|TRBJ2-3|TRBD2|TRBV2
CASRLAGSTQYF
TGTGCCAGCCGACTAGCGGGGAGTACGCAGTATTTT
>.|TRBJ1-1|.|TRBV5-4
CASSLVGSEAFF
TGTGCCAGCAGCTTGGTCGGGTCTGAAGCTTTCTTT
>.|TRBJ1-3|.|TRBV28
CASSPYRAGNTIYF
TGTGCCAGCAGTCCGTACCGGGCTGGAAACACCATATATTTT
>.|TRBJ2-7|TRBD1|TRBV18
CASGQGSYEQYF
TGTGCCAGCGGACAGGGTTCCTACGAGCAGTACTTC
>.|TRBJ1-1|.|TRBV15
CATSLLGGTEAFF
TGTGCCACCAGCCTTCTGGGGGGCACTGAAGCTTTCTTT
>.|TRBJ1-2|TRBD1|TRBV10-2
CASSNPGQGIYGYTF
TGCGCCAGTAGTAACCCGGGACAGGGTATCTATGGCTACACCTTC
>once|TRBJ2-6|.|TRBV7-2
CASSFPGASGANVLTF
TGTGCCAGCAGCTTTCCAGGGGCCTCTGGGGCCAACGTCCTGACTTTC
>.|TRBJ2-5|TRBD2|TRBV18
CASSPQSGGSETQYF
TGTGCCAGCTCACCCCAGTCGGGGGGGTCGGAGACCCAGTACTTC
>.|TRBJ1-1|.|TRBV28
CASSSPPGSTEAFF
TGTGCCAGCAGTTCCCCCCCTGGGAGCACTGAAGCTTTCTTT
>.|TRBJ2-6|.|TRBV18
CASSAGVGANVLTF
TGTGCCAGCTCAGCAGGGGTGGGGGCCAACGTCCTGACTTTC
>.|TRBJ2-1|TRBD1|TRBV7-8
CASSPQGDAYNEQFF
TGTGCCAGCAGCCCCCAGGGGGATGCCTACAATGAGCAGTTCTTC
>.|TRBJ2-5|TRBD2|TRBV2
CASSERGAGVGETQYF
TGTGCCAGCAGTGAAAGGGGAGCGGGAGTAGGGGAGACCCAGTACTTC
>.|TRBJ2-2|TRBD1|TRBV5-8
CASSSWTGSTGELFF
TGTGCCAGCAGCTCCTGGACAGGGAGCACCGGGGAGCTGTTTTTT
>.|TRBJ2-3|TRBD1|TRBV9
CASGQDTSTDTQYF
TGTGCCAGCGGACAGGATACTAGCACAGATACGCAGTATTTT
>.|TRBJ2-5|.|TRBV5-1
CASATTGTTQETQYF
TGCGCCAGCGCCACTACCGGGACAACCCAAGAGACCCAGTACTTC
>once|TRBJ2-2|TRBD1|TRBV10-1
CASSARQGAGELFF
TGCGCCAGCAGTGCGCGACAGGGGGCCGGGGAGCTGTTTTTT
>.|TRBJ1-4|.|TRBV5-1
CASSSLEATNEKLFF
TGCGCCAGCAGCTCCTTAGAAGCAACTAATGAAAAACTGTTTTTT
>.|TRBJ2-2|.|TRBV11-3
CASSPRTALGGVDTGELFF
TGTGCCAGCAGCCCTAGGACAGCCCTCGGTGGAGTGGACACCGGGGAGCTGTTTTTT
>.|TRBJ2-5|TRBD1|TRBV18
CASSLDRAQTQYF
TGTGCCAGCTCACTCGACAGGGCCCAGACCCAGTACTTC
>.|TRBJ2-7|.|TRBV27
CASSLSFGQRIYEQYF
TGTGCCAGCAGTTTATCCTTCGGACAGAGAATCTACGAGCAGTACTTC
>.|TRBJ2-1|TRBD2|TRBV4-3
CASSQYPSGRGYEQFF
TGCGCCAGCAGCCAGTACCCTAGCGGGAGGGGATATGAGCAGTTCTTC
>.|TRBJ1-1|TRBD1|TRBV29-1
CSVGTGLEAFF
TGCAGCGTGGGGACAGGGCTTGAAGCTTTCTTT
>.|TRBJ1-6|.|TRBV30
CAWTAGLNNSPLHF
TGTGCCTGGACGGCAGGGTTAAACAATTCACCCCTCCACTTT
>.|TRBJ2-1|.|TRBV5-1
CASSLEGAEYNEQFF
TGCGCCAGCAGCTTGGAAGGGGCCGAATACAATGAGCAGTTCTTC
>.|TRBJ2-5|TRBD2|TRBV28
CATLTGGIRTSGRRETQYF
TGTGCCACCCTAACAGGGGGTATTCGGACTAGCGGGAGGAGGGAGACCCAGTACTTC
>.|TRBJ1-1|.|TRBV5-1
CASSSTKMNTEAFF
TGCGCCAGCAGCTCGACTAAGATGAACACTGAAGCTTTCTTT
>.|TRBJ2-1|TRBD1|TRBV29-1
CSVVDRDSNEQFF
TGCAGCGTTGTCGACCGGGACAGCAATGAGCAGTTCTTC